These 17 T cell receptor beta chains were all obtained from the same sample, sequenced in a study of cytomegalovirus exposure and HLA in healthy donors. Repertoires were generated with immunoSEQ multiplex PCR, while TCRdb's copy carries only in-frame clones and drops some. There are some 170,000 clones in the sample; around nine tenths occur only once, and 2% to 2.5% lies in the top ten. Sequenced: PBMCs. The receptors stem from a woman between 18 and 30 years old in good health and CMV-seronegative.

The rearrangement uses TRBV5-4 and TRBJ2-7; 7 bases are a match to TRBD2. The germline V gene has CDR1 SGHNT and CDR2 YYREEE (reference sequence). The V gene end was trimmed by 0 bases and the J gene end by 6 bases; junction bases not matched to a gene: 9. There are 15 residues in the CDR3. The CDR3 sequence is CASSLGGSKVLEQYF. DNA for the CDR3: TGTGCCAGCAGCTTGGGCGGGAGTAAGGTTCTCGAGCAGTACTTC. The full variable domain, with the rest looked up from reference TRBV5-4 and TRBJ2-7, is ETGVTQSPTHLIKTRGQQVTLRCSSQSGHNTVSWYQQALGQGPQFIFQYYREEENGRGNFPPRFSGLQFPNYSSELNVNALELDDSALYLCASSLGGSKVLEQYFGPGTRLTVT.

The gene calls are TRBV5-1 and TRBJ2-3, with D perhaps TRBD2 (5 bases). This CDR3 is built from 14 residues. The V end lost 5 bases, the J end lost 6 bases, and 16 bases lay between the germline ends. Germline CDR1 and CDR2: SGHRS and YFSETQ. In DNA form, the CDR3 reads TGCGCCAGCAGACCGATACTAGGAATGGATACGCAGTATTTT. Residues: CASRPILGMDTQYF.

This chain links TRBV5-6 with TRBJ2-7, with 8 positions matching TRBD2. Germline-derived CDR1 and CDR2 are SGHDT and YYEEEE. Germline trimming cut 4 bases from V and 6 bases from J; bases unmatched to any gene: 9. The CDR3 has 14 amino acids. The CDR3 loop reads CASSLGGARFEQYF. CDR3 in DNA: TGTGCCAGCAGCCTCGGGGGGGCTCGATTCGAGCAGTACTTC.

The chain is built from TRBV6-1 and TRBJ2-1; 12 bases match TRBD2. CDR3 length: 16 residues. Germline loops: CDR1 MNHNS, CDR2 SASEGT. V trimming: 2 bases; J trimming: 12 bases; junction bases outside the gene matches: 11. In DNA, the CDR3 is TGTGCCAGCAGTGAAAGCTTCCTAGCGGGGGGGGCGTGGCAGTTCTTC. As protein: CASSESFLAGGAWQFF.

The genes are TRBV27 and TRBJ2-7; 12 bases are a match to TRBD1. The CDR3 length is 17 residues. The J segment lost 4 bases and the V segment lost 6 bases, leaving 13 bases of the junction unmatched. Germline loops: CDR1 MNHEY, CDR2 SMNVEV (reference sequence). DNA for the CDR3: TGTGCCAGCAGCCCACTGGGACAGGGGGCGCAGGATTACGAGCAGTACTTC. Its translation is CASSPLGQGAQDYEQYF.

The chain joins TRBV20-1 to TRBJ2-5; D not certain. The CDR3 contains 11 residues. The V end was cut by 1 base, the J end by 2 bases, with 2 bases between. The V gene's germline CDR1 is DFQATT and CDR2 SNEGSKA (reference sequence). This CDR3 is CSARAQETQYF. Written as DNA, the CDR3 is TGCAGTGCTAGAGCGCAAGAGACCCAGTACTTC.

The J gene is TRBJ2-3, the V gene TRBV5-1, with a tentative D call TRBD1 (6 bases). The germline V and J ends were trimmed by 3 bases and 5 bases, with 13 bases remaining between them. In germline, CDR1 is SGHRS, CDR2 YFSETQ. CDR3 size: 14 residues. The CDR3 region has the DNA TGCGCCAGCAGCTACCCAAACAGGGAAGATACGCAGTATTTT. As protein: CASSYPNREDTQYF. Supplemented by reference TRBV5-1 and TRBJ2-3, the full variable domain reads KAGVTQTPRYLIKTRGQQVTLSCSPISGHRSVSWYQQTPGQGLQFLFEYFSETQRNKGNFPGRFSGRQFSNSRSEMNVSTLELGDSALYLCASSYPNREDTQYFGPGTRLTVL.

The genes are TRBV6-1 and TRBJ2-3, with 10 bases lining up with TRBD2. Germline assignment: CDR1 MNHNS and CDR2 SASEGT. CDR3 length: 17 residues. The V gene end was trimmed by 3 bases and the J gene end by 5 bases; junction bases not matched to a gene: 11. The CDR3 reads CASSEWSGRASVDTQYF. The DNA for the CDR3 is TGTGCCAGCAGTGAGTGGAGCGGGAGGGCCTCAGTAGATACGCAGTATTTT.

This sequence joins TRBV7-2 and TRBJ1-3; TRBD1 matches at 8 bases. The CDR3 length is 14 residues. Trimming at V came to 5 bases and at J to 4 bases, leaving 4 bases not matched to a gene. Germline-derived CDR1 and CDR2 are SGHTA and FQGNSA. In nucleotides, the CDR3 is TGTGCCAGCAGCCTAAGGGACAGGGGAAACACCATATATTTT. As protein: CASSLRDRGNTIYF.

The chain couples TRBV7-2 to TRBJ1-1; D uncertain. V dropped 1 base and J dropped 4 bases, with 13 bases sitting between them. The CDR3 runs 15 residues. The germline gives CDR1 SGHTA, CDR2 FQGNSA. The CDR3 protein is CASSLEGGRATEAFF. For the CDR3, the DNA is TGTGCCAGCAGCTTAGAGGGAGGTAGGGCCACTGAAGCTTTCTTT.

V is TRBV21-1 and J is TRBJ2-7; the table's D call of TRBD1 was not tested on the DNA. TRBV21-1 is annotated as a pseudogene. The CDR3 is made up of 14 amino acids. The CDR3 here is CASDPRGQYYEQYF. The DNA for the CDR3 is TGTGCCAGCGACCCACGCGGACAGTACTACGAGCAGTACTTC.

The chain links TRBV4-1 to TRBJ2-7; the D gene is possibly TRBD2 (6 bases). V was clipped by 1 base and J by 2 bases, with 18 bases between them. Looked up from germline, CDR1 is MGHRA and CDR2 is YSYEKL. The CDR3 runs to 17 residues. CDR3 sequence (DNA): TGCGCCAGCAGCCAAGTGGGGGGACTCGGGAGTACCTACGAGCAGTACTTC. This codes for CASSQVGGLGSTYEQYF.

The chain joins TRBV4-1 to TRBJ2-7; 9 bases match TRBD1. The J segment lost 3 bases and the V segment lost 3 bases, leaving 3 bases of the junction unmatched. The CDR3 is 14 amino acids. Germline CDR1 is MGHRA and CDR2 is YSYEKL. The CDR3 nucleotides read TGCGCCAGCAGCCACGGACAGGGGAACTACGAGCAGTACTTC. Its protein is CASSHGQGNYEQYF.

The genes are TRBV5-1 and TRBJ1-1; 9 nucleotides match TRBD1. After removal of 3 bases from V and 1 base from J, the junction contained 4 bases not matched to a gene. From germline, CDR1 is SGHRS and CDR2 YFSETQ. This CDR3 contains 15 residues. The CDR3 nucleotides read TGCGCCAGCAGCTACGTGACAGGGGGGAACACTGAAGCTTTCTTT. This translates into CASSYVTGGNTEAFF.

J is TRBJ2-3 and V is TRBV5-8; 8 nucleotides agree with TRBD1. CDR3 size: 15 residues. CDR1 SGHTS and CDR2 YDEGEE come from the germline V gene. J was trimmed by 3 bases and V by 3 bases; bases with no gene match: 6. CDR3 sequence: CASSYTGGRTDTQYF. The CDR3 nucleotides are TGTGCCAGCAGCTACACAGGGGGAAGGACAGATACGCAGTATTTT.

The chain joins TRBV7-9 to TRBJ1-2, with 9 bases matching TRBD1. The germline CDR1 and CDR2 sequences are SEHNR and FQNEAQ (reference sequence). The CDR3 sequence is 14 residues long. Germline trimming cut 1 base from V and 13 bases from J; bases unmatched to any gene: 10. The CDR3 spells CASSLDGTGTVGTF. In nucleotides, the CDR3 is TGTGCCAGCAGCTTAGACGGGACAGGGACAGTAGGCACCTTC.

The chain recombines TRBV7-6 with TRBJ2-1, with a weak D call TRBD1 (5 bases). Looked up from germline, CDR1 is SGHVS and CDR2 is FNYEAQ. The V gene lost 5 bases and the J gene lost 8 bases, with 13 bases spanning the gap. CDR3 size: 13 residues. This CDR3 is CASSVLGRDEQFF. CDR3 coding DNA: TGTGCCAGCAGCGTCCTTGGCAGGGATGAGCAGTTCTTC.